This is a list of T cell receptor beta chains from one sample in a study of cytomegalovirus exposure and HLA in healthy donors. Assay used: immunoSEQ multiplex PCR; TCRdb lists only in-frame clones, some missing. The table records around 180,000 clones, about 84% of them present only once. Sequenced: PBMCs. The receptors derive from a man younger than 35 in good health and CMV-seronegative. CDR3s include the opening cysteine and the closing phenylalanine or tryptophan.

CATTRDRGRGEQYF	TRBV2	TRBJ2-7
CASSVVAGVGETQYF	TRBV9	TRBJ2-5
CASSEQGLSEQYF	TRBV7-9	TRBJ2-7
CASSYRAGGGMDEQFF	TRBV6-5	TRBJ2-1
CASSPDRVETQYF	TRBV5-1	TRBJ2-5
CASSKWQDEGKLFF	TRBV2	TRBJ1-4
CASSLAGSYVGETQYF	TRBV7-3	TRBJ2-5
CASSLGRGSTDTQYF	TRBV7-9	TRBJ2-3
CASSQDGAALPHYEQYF	TRBV4-1	TRBJ2-7
CASSLDRTQYF	TRBV11-3	TRBJ2-3
CASGSNQNRQEDGELFF	TRBV12-5	TRBJ2-2
CASSDYTGELFF	TRBV6-1	TRBJ2-2
CASSQDSGYGYTF	TRBV4-1	TRBJ1-2
CASSVERQGASTDTQYF	TRBV9	TRBJ2-3
CASSLGQGAPEQYF	TRBV5-1	TRBJ2-7
CASSSPGTSGIVQYF	TRBV6-5	TRBJ2-7
CASSLRDYEQYF	TRBV5-4	TRBJ2-7
CAWSRTGGTDTQYF	TRBV30	TRBJ2-3
CASSIRGPQPQHF	TRBV2	TRBJ1-5
CASSLTGALNTEAFF	TRBV5-6	TRBJ1-1
CASSLLPTTPNTIYF	TRBV7-2	TRBJ1-3
CASSSTGNQPQHF	TRBV11-2	TRBJ1-5
CASSQDPGGREQYF	TRBV14	TRBJ2-7
CASSLVSTGGLETQYF	TRBV7-2	TRBJ2-5
CASSFQGAENTEAFF	TRBV5-1	TRBJ1-1
CSARDRGEQYF	TRBV20-1	TRBJ2-7
CATSRVGGQLQQYF	TRBV15	TRBJ2-7
CASSYSQTAYEQYF	TRBV6-6	TRBJ2-7
CASSPTGSYEQYF	TRBV7-9	TRBJ2-7
CASSVDRDYEQYF	TRBV7-3	TRBJ2-7
CASSFVPQDFSYEQYF	TRBV5-1	TRBJ2-7
CASSLAGQSYEQYF	TRBV5-5	TRBJ2-7
CASSETGGYGYTF	TRBV6-1	TRBJ1-2
CATTTYRGRYGYTF	TRBV28	TRBJ1-2
CASSLDRVYGYTF	TRBV5-6	TRBJ1-2
CASSRGGEQFF	TRBV2	TRBJ2-1
CASSLGALTGELFF	TRBV7-9	TRBJ2-2
CASNGLRSSYEQYF	TRBV11-2	TRBJ2-7
CASKKGQGWTQYF	TRBV6-5	TRBJ2-3
CASSGVSGSLSEQYF	TRBV9	TRBJ2-7
CASSPRLAGGFEQYF	TRBV28	TRBJ2-7
CASGERAESYEQYF	TRBV6-5	TRBJ2-7
CASSLSGQATNTGELFF	TRBV28	TRBJ2-2
CASRKADLNYGYTF	TRBV6-5	TRBJ1-2
CASSLALAGAHTDTQYF	TRBV5-4	TRBJ2-3
CASSIGFSGTGELFF	TRBV19	TRBJ2-2
CASSTAGAAKNIQYF	TRBV7-8	TRBJ2-4
CASSPGKNLAETQYF	TRBV5-4	TRBJ2-5
CASGWGQVYYEQYF	TRBV6-1	TRBJ2-7
CASSLGEGTGAGEQYF	TRBV5-6	TRBJ2-7
CASSPGNMNTEDFF	TRBV5-1	TRBJ1-1
CASSVEGYRGGQPQHF	TRBV9	TRBJ1-5
CASSDIAGLTGEQYF	TRBV10-1	TRBJ2-7
CASSSTGGSGQPQHF	TRBV6-6	TRBJ1-5
CASSFSGYNEQFF	TRBV7-9	TRBJ2-1
CASSVQGSMNTEAFF	TRBV6-1	TRBJ1-1
CASFGLAGGKLVIEQYF	TRBV28	TRBJ2-7
CASSLEGLGGYTF	TRBV7-7	TRBJ1-2
CASSLSGASTDTQYF	TRBV11-2	TRBJ2-3
CASRYRPTAYEQYF	TRBV2	TRBJ2-7